What follows is one T cell receptor (beta chain) and its context. As yet, its antigen is unknown. The sample belongs to a study of T cell clones after liver transplantation. General study findings and limits: Graft donor-reactive T cells may have migrated into the graft rather than being deleted.

The CDR3 is 19 amino acids. V was pared by 2 bases and J by 2 bases, with 23 bases between. The germline gives CDR1 SGHRS, CDR2 YFSETQ. The assay was immunoSEQ multiplex PCR, and TCRdb's table has in-frame clones only and misses some. The data show 70,000 to 95,000 clones, over 65% seen once. This sequence was found in a human patient who received a liver transplant. Among the T cells, some may be from the graft donor. V and J are TRBV5-1 and TRBJ2-1; tentatively, D is TRBD1 (7 bases). Material: CD4+ T cells from blood, obtained at the 22-month timepoint. The CDR3 bases are TGCGCCAGCAGCTTATCTCTCAACAGGGGCGGAGGGCCCTACAATGAGCAGTTCTTC. It codes for CASSLSLNRGGGPYNEQFF.